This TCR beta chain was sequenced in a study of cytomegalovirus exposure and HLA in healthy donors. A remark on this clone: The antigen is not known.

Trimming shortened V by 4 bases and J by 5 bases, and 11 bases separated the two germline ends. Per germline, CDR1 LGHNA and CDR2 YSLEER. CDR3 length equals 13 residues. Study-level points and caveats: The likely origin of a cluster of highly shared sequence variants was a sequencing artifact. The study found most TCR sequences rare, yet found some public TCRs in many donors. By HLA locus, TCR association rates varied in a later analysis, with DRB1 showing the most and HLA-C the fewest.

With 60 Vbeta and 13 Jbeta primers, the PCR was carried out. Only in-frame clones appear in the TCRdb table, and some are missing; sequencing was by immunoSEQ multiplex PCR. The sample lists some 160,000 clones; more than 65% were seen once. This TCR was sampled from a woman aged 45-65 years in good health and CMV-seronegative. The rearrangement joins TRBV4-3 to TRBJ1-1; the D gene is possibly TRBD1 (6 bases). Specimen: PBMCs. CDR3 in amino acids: CASSRTARTEAFF. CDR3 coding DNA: TGCGCCAGCAGCCGGACAGCAAGGACTGAAGCTTTCTTT.